What follows is one T cell receptor beta chain and its context. The antigen is undetermined. This record belongs to a study of Tregs in tolerant kidney transplant recipients. Study conclusions and caveats: Donor-specific Treg expansion exceeded global Treg expansion in tolerant patients, suggesting antigen drive.

Here immunoSEQ multiplex PCR was the method, and the copy in TCRdb shows in-frame clones only, minus some. Here the sample spans more than 75,000 clones, approximately 94% being singletons. The germline V gene encodes CDR1 SGHTA and CDR2 FQGNSA. CDR3 size: 15 residues. V was shortened by 0 bases and J by 3 bases, with 12 bases between the two germline ends. Thawed PBMCs were FACS-sorted into unstimulated CD4+CD25+CD127- regulatory T cells, CD4+CD25- non-regulatory cells, CD4 and CD8 cells. V usage is TRBV7-2 and J usage is TRBJ2-7; D unresolved. The clonotype originates from a human donor who received a combined kidney and bone marrow transplant. This specimen was CD4+ T cells from blood, taken before the transplant. The CDR3 DNA is TGTGCCAGCAGCTTAGCGCTCCCCCCGGGCTACGAGCAGTACTTC. Translated: CASSLALPPGYEQYF.